This entry lists 23 T cell receptor beta chains sequenced from one sample in a study of T cell repertoires in cytomegalovirus infection. From the reads, TCRdb called clonotypes with MiXCR, one entry per CDR3 protein. The sample has 150,000 to 200,000 distinct CDR3 sequences, approximately 15% seen once. Sequencing was performed on PBMCs. The source is a human donor in good health (CMV status not recorded). Some clones in this sample may be carry-over from other donors' samples.

This clonotype was observed many times. This chain links TRBV4-1 with TRBJ2-3; 7 nucleotides align to TRBD2. The CDR3 length is 14 residues. V was clipped by 4 bases and J by 4 bases; unmatched bases: 5. Per germline, CDR1 MGHRA and CDR2 YSYEKL. CDR3 in amino acids: CASSPGLEADTQYF. The CDR3 DNA reads TGCGCCAGCAGCCCCGGACTAGAGGCAGATACGCAGTATTTT.

The J gene is TRBJ2-1, the V gene TRBV7-9; 7 nucleotides match TRBD2. The length of the CDR3 is 17 residues. The V segment lost 5 bases and the J segment 3 bases; nucleotides outside the gene matches: 13. CDR1 is SEHNR and CDR2 is FQNEAQ in the germline V gene (reference sequence). Here the CDR3 DNA reads TGTGCCAGCAGCCCACTGGGGGGGAAACCGGTCTACAATGAGCAGTTCTTC. This codes for CASSPLGGKPVYNEQFF.

This clonotype appeared many times. The V gene is TRBV7-8, the J gene TRBJ1-6; 8 bases map to TRBD1. CDR1 is SGHVS, CDR2 FQNEAQ, per germline. V lost 0 bases to trimming and J lost 0 bases; unmatched junction nucleotides: 4. The CDR3 runs to 18 residues. This CDR3 is CASSLARQGSSYNSPLHF. The CDR3, as DNA: TGTGCCAGCAGCTTAGCGCGACAGGGGAGCTCCTATAATTCACCCCTCCACTTT.

This clonotype has ten or more counts. The CDR3 loop reads CASSLNAVSSGNTIYF. In nucleotides, the CDR3 is TGTGCCAGCAGCTTAAATGCTGTAAGCTCTGGAAACACCATATATTTT. This chain connects TRBV7-2 to TRBJ1-3; D gene ambiguous. Per the germline V gene, CDR1 is SGHTA and CDR2 is FQGNSA. The CDR3 runs to 16 residues. V was cut by 2 bases and J by 0 bases, with 11 bases left in between.

This clonotype turned up a few times. The chain employs TRBV2 and TRBJ2-3, with 12 bases identical to TRBD1. The ends lost 6 bases at V and 5 bases at J; junction bases unmatched: 9. This CDR3 has 16 amino acids. Looked up from germline, CDR1 is SNHLY and CDR2 is FYNNEI. The CDR3: CASRVRDRGRGDTQYF. The CDR3 coding sequence is TGTGCCAGCAGAGTCCGGGACAGGGGGCGAGGAGATACGCAGTATTTT.

This clonotype was recorded at least ten times. This sequence joins TRBV6-1 and TRBJ2-3; D not resolved. The CDR3 spans 15 residues. V lost 5 bases and J lost 1, with 13 bases in between. The V gene's germline CDR1 is MNHNS and CDR2 SASEGT. In DNA, the CDR3 is TGTGCCAGCAGTCCCGACCCTGGGGGCACAGATACGCAGTATTTT. This sequence encodes CASSPDPGGTDTQYF.

This clonotype was detected a few times. The chain recombines TRBV29-1 with TRBJ2-4; D may be TRBD1 (5 bases). This CDR3 has 14 amino acids. Germline CDR1 and CDR2: SQVTM and ANQGSEA. Trimming removed 6 bases from V and 2 bases from J, with 14 bases in between. CDR3 in amino acids: CSVQWAGSKNIQYF. DNA for the CDR3: TGCAGCGTCCAGTGGGCAGGGTCCAAAAACATTCAGTACTTC.

Many counts were recorded for this clonotype. The rearrangement links TRBV28 to TRBJ1-5; D call uncertain. CDR3 length: 14 residues. Trimming removed 7 bases from V and 0 bases from J, with 10 bases in between. CDR1 is MDHEN and CDR2 is SYDVKM in the germline V gene. The CDR3 region has the DNA TGTGCCAGCATCGTAAGCAATAGCAATCAGCCCCAGCATTTT. This gives the protein CASIVSNSNQPQHF.

In regard to this clonotype: A much larger clone lies one base from this, so it may be a read error. This rearrangement joins TRBV2 to TRBJ2-3; 11 positions agree with TRBD2. Per the germline V gene, CDR1 is SNHLY and CDR2 is FYNNEI. The CDR3 has 15 residues. CDR3 DNA sequence: TGTACCAGCAGCGAACTAGCGGGGGCTACAGATACGCAGTATTTT. This encodes CTSSELAGATDTQYF.

To note about this clonotype: Being one base from a much bigger clone, this may be a read error. V gene TRBV7-9 combines with J gene TRBJ1-2; D unclear. The CDR3 covers 15 residues. The germline gives CDR1 SEHNR, CDR2 FQNEAQ (reference sequence). The DNA for the CDR3 is TGTGCCAGCAGCTTAAGGCTCGGCATTTCAAATGGCTACTCCTTC. Residues: CASSLRLGISNGYSF.

This clonotype came up many times. The chain carries TRBV10-3 and TRBJ2-1, with D perhaps matching TRBD2 (5 bases). The V end lost 8 bases, the J end lost 8 bases, and 16 bases lay between the germline ends. Germline CDR1 is ENHRY and CDR2 is SYGVKD. The CDR3 loop spans 13 amino acids. The chain's CDR3 is CAIAPPGRDEQFF. The CDR3 DNA reads TGTGCCATCGCCCCCCCGGGAAGGGATGAGCAGTTCTTC.

This clonotype was seen only a few times. The genes are TRBV12-3 or TRBV12-4 and TRBJ2-7; 9 bases agree with TRBD2. V lost 6 bases and J lost 0; bases outside the gene matches: 3. The CDR3 is 14 residues long. CDR3 region: CASSASGNSYEQYF. As DNA, the CDR3 is TGTGCCAGCAGCGCTAGCGGGAACTCCTACGAGCAGTACTTC.

This clonotype was seen a few times. The chain employs TRBV19 and TRBJ2-7, with 10 positions matching TRBD1. Germline V gene data show CDR1 as LNHDA and CDR2 as SQIVND (reference sequence). Germline trimming cut 5 bases from V and 2 bases from J; bases unmatched to any gene: 12. The CDR3 has 17 amino acids. The CDR3 region is CASSRHSGTGATYEQYF. In DNA form, the CDR3 reads TGTGCCAGTAGTCGCCACTCCGGGACAGGGGCAACCTACGAGCAGTACTTC.

This clonotype was detected many times. DNA of the CDR3: TGTGCCAGCAGCACTCCGGGCGGGGAGCTGTTTTTT. This encodes CASSTPGGELFF. This sequence joins TRBV7-8 and TRBJ2-2; D is ambiguous. This CDR3 is built from 12 residues. Trimming removed 5 bases at V and 7 bases at J, with 8 bases between. Germline CDR1 reads SGHVS; CDR2 reads FQNEAQ.

The chain links TRBV7-9 to TRBJ1-2; D is possibly TRBD1 (6 bases). The CDR3 has 17 amino acids. V dropped 3 bases and J dropped 4 bases, with 21 bases sitting between them. Germline V gene data show CDR1 as SEHNR and CDR2 as FQNEAQ (reference sequence). The CDR3 sequence: CASSFVTGHELTYGYTF. The CDR3 DNA is TGTGCCAGCAGCTTCGTGACAGGCCATGAACTAACCTATGGCTACACCTTC. Combining the CDR3 with reference TRBV7-9 and TRBJ1-2 gives the whole variable domain DTGVSQNPRHKITKRGQNVTFRCDPISEHNRLYWYRQTLGQGPEFLTYFQNEAQLEKSRLLSDRFSAERPKGSFSTLEIQRTEQGDSAMYLCASSFVTGHELTYGYTFGSGTRLTVV.

This clonotype was detected many times. The J gene is TRBJ2-5, the V gene TRBV6-5; TRBD1 aligns across 8 bases. Per germline, CDR1 MNHEY and CDR2 SVGAGI. V was pared by 2 bases and J by 3 bases, with 8 bases of the junction left unmatched. The CDR3 contains 16 residues. This chain's CDR3 is CASSYGQGLGEETQYF. The CDR3 DNA follows: TGTGCCAGCAGTTACGGACAGGGTTTAGGTGAAGAGACCCAGTACTTC.

The gene calls are TRBV14 and TRBJ1-2; D gene unclear. CDR3 length equals 15 residues. Trimming stripped 0 bases from V and 4 bases from J, with 12 bases between. Germline V gene data show CDR1 as SGHDN and CDR2 as FVKESK. DNA for the CDR3: TGTGCCAGCAGCCAAGATTTAAAGGGTGGCTATGGCTACACCTTC. Amino acid sequence: CASSQDLKGGYGYTF. Based on the CDR3 plus reference TRBV14 and TRBJ1-2, the full variable domain is EAGVTQFPSHSVIEKGQTVTLRCDPISGHDNLYWYRRVMGKEIKFLLHFVKESKQDESGMPNNRFLAERTGGTYSTLKVQPAELEDSGVYFCASSQDLKGGYGYTFGSGTRLTVV.

This clonotype was detected a few times. The rearrangement joins TRBV12-3 or TRBV12-4 to TRBJ2-5, with TRBD2 identical over 8 bases. V lost 6 bases, J lost 4 bases, and 16 bases stayed unmatched. The CDR3 spans 17 residues. The CDR3 region has the DNA TGTGCCAGCAGCTGGGGGGTTAACGGGGGGGCCAGAGAGACCCAGTACTTC. Translated: CASSWGVNGGARETQYF.

The chain combines TRBV29-1 with TRBJ2-2, with D hard to call. This CDR3 spans 11 amino acids. V dropped 7 bases and J dropped 3 bases, with 6 bases sitting between them. The germline V gene has CDR1 SQVTM and CDR2 ANQGSEA. The CDR3 loop is CSAGDTGELFF. CDR3 nucleotides: TGCAGCGCTGGGGACACCGGGGAGCTGTTTTTT.

V gene TRBV5-4 combines with J gene TRBJ2-1, with D possibly TRBD1 on 5 matching bases. The CDR3 has 15 amino acids. The germline V gene encodes CDR1 SGHNT and CDR2 YYREEE (reference sequence). With 3 bases removed from V and 5 bases from J, the gap between germline ends came to 15 bases. As DNA, the CDR3 is TGTGCCAGCAGCTCCAGACAGTATTCAGACAATGAGCAGTTCTTC. It encodes CASSSRQYSDNEQFF.

This clonotype was seen ten or more times. The chain joins TRBV7-2 to TRBJ2-7, with 8 bases fitting TRBD2. The germline CDR1 and CDR2 sequences are SGHTA and FQGNSA. CDR3 size: 14 residues. V trimming: 1 base; J trimming: 3 bases; junction bases outside the gene matches: 2. CDR3 bases: TGTGCCAGCAGCTTAGTTCGGGGGGGCTACGAGCAGTACTTC. Translation gives CASSLVRGGYEQYF.

This clonotype was seen only a few times. V is TRBV7-3 and J is TRBJ2-2; D gene unclear. Germline CDR1 is SGHTA and CDR2 is FQGTGA. V shed 6 bases and J shed 0 bases, with 8 bases lying between them. CDR3 length: 14 amino acids. The CDR3 is CASRRDSNTGELFF. The CDR3 DNA sequence: TGTGCCAGCAGGCGTGATTCGAACACCGGGGAGCTGTTTTTT.

The table lists this clonotype with a few counts. The genes are TRBV5-1 and TRBJ2-3; 11 bases fit TRBD2. The CDR3 has 16 residues. Germline trimming cut 2 bases from V and 3 bases from J; bases unmatched to any gene: 5. Looked up from germline, CDR1 is SGHRS and CDR2 is YFSETQ. As DNA, the CDR3 is TGCGCCAGCAGCTTAAGTGTAGCGGGGGGGACAGATACGCAGTATTTT. As protein: CASSLSVAGGTDTQYF.